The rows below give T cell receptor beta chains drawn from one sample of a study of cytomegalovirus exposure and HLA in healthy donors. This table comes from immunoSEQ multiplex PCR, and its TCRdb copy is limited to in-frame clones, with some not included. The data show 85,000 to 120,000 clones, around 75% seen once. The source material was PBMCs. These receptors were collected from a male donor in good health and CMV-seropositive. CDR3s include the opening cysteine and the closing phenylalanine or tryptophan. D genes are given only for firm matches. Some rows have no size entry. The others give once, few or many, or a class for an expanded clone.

CDR3: CASSPTGQGVEKLFF
DNA: TGTGCCAGCAGCCCCACCGGACAGGGGGTTGAAAAACTGTTTTTT
D: TRBD1
size: .
V: TRBV5-4
J: TRBJ1-4

CDR3: CAWSVLGGSKNIQYF
DNA: TGTGCCTGGAGTGTACTTGGTGGGAGCAAAAACATTCAGTACTTC
D: .
size: .
V: TRBV30
J: TRBJ2-4

CDR3: CASSLPLAVGDTQYF
DNA: TGTGCCAGCAGCCTCCCCTTAGCGGTGGGGGATACGCAGTATTTT
D: .
size: .
V: TRBV7-9
J: TRBJ2-3

CDR3: CASSGWQPNTEAFF
DNA: TGTGCCAGCAGTGGGTGGCAACCGAACACTGAAGCTTTCTTT
D: .
size: .
V: TRBV6-1
J: TRBJ1-1

CDR3: CASSVGNDRVEAFF
DNA: TGTGCCAGCAGTGTTGGGAATGACAGGGTTGAAGCTTTCTTT
D: TRBD1
size: .
V: TRBV2
J: TRBJ1-1

CDR3: CASSQGFYGQSYEQYF
DNA: TGTGCCAGCAGCCAAGGATTTTATGGACAGTCCTACGAGCAGTACTTC
D: .
size: once
V: TRBV14
J: TRBJ2-7

CDR3: CASSPALGPLAKNIQYF
DNA: TGTGCCAGCTCACCCGCTCTAGGTCCACTAGCCAAAAACATTCAGTACTTC
D: .
size: .
V: TRBV18
J: TRBJ2-4

CDR3: CASSHRKGQRNNEKLFF
DNA: TGCGCCAGCAGCCACCGAAAGGGACAGCGGAATAATGAAAAACTGTTTTTT
D: TRBD1
size: few
V: TRBV4-3
J: TRBJ1-4

CDR3: CASSTDRGRHEQYF
DNA: TGTGCCAGCAGCACGGACAGGGGACGGCACGAGCAGTACTTC
D: TRBD1
size: once
V: TRBV7-2
J: TRBJ2-7

CDR3: CASVDRSNEQFF
DNA: TGTGCCAGTGTCGACAGGAGCAATGAGCAGTTCTTC
D: .
size: .
V: TRBV19
J: TRBJ2-1

CDR3: CASRQGSNQPQHF
DNA: TGTGCCAGCAGACAGGGTTCCAATCAGCCCCAGCATTTT
D: .
size: .
V: TRBV28
J: TRBJ1-5

CDR3: CAISPRGSGNTEAFF
DNA: TGTGCCATCAGTCCCCGGGGGTCGGGGAACACTGAAGCTTTCTTT
D: .
size: .
V: TRBV10-3
J: TRBJ1-1

CDR3: CASSLGRDNTEAFF
DNA: TGCGCCAGCAGCCTCGGGAGAGACAACACTGAAGCTTTCTTT
D: .
size: .
V: TRBV4-1
J: TRBJ1-1

CDR3: CASATKTGTYNEQFF
DNA: TGCGCCAGCGCGACCAAAACCGGGACTTACAATGAGCAGTTCTTC
D: .
size: .
V: TRBV5-1
J: TRBJ2-1

CDR3: CASSSAGIYTDTQYF
DNA: TGTGCCAGCAGCAGTGCGGGGATTTACACAGATACGCAGTATTTT
D: .
size: .
V: TRBV27
J: TRBJ2-3

CDR3: CASSPTGTSRTDTQYF
DNA: TGTGCCAGCAGCCCGACCGGGACTAGCAGAACAGATACGCAGTATTTT
D: TRBD2
size: .
V: TRBV9
J: TRBJ2-3

CDR3: CASSLLAGENYEQYF
DNA: TGTGCCAGCAGTTTATTAGCGGGAGAGAACTACGAGCAGTACTTC
D: TRBD2
size: few
V: TRBV27
J: TRBJ2-7

CDR3: CASSPARSRVTDTQYF
DNA: TGTGCCAGCAGCCCCGCACGGTCGAGGGTCACAGATACGCAGTATTTT
D: .
size: .
V: TRBV5-4
J: TRBJ2-3

CDR3: CASNRATGRQETQYF
DNA: TGTGCCAGCAACCGAGCCACAGGCCGCCAAGAGACCCAGTACTTC
D: .
size: .
V: TRBV7-2
J: TRBJ2-5

CDR3: CASSFSSGGETQYF
DNA: TGTGCCAGCAGCTTTAGTAGCGGGGGTGAGACCCAGTACTTC
D: TRBD2
size: .
V: TRBV7-2
J: TRBJ2-5

CDR3: CASNPGLAEPNEQFF
DNA: TGTGCCAGTAACCCCGGACTAGCGGAACCCAATGAGCAGTTCTTC
D: TRBD2
size: .
V: TRBV19
J: TRBJ2-1

CDR3: CASSLTGIAKNIQYF
DNA: TGTGCCAGCAGTCTCACAGGGATAGCCAAAAACATTCAGTACTTC
D: .
size: .
V: TRBV6-5
J: TRBJ2-4

CDR3: CASSLEGRAPDTQYF
DNA: TGTGCCAGCAGCTTAGAAGGCAGGGCCCCAGATACGCAGTATTTT
D: .
size: .
V: TRBV11-2
J: TRBJ2-3

CDR3: CASSVRSNNNEKLFF
DNA: TGTGCCAGCAGCGTGAGGAGCAACAATAATGAAAAACTGTTTTTT
D: .
size: .
V: TRBV9
J: TRBJ1-4

CDR3: CASSFDPEDTQYF
DNA: TGTGCCAGCAGCTTCGACCCGGAGGATACGCAGTATTTT
D: .
size: .
V: TRBV7-3
J: TRBJ2-3

CDR3: CASSVTSGGATDTQYF
DNA: TGCGCCAGCAGCGTGACTAGCGGGGGGGCGACAGATACGCAGTATTTT
D: TRBD2
size: .
V: TRBV5-1
J: TRBJ2-3

CDR3: CASSENFGTGNEKLFF
DNA: TGTGCCAGCAGTGAAAATTTTGGGACAGGGAATGAAAAACTGTTTTTT
D: TRBD1
size: .
V: TRBV6-1
J: TRBJ1-4

CDR3: CATSRERGGNYNEQFF
DNA: TGTGCCACCAGCAGAGAGCGGGGAGGGAACTACAATGAGCAGTTCTTC
D: TRBD2
size: .
V: TRBV15
J: TRBJ2-1

CDR3: CASSRTDRAIDYGYTF
DNA: TGTGCCAGCAGCCGGACAGACAGGGCCATCGACTATGGCTACACCTTC
D: TRBD1
size: .
V: TRBV9
J: TRBJ1-2

CDR3: CASRQWGGMGKLFF
DNA: TGTGCCAGCAGACAATGGGGGGGGATGGGGAAACTGTTTTTT
D: .
size: .
V: TRBV5-6
J: TRBJ1-4

CDR3: CASSARDRVGEKLFF
DNA: TGTGCCAGCAGCGCGAGGGACAGGGTTGGTGAAAAACTGTTTTTT
D: TRBD1
size: few
V: TRBV5-4
J: TRBJ1-4

CDR3: CAWSGDSISYEQYF
DNA: TGTGCCTGGAGTGGGGACTCCATCTCCTACGAGCAGTACTTC
D: .
size: few
V: TRBV30
J: TRBJ2-7

CDR3: CASRQLLSYEQYF
DNA: TGTGCCAGCAGACAGCTCCTCAGCTACGAGCAGTACTTC
D: .
size: .
V: TRBV7-2
J: TRBJ2-7

CDR3: CASRPDRTTNEKLFF
DNA: TGTGCCAGCAGGCCCGACAGAACAACTAATGAAAAACTGTTTTTT
D: .
size: .
V: TRBV6-5
J: TRBJ1-4

CDR3: CATSRDLGESVGEQYF
DNA: TGTGCCACCAGCAGAGATCTCGGGGAAAGTGTAGGCGAGCAGTACTTC
D: .
size: .
V: TRBV15
J: TRBJ2-7

CDR3: CASSLRQGNGYTF
DNA: TGTGCCAGCAGCTTAAGACAGGGTAATGGCTACACCTTC
D: TRBD1
size: .
V: TRBV7-2
J: TRBJ1-2

CDR3: CASSLLAGGLDGELFF
DNA: TGCGCCAGCAGCCTCCTGGCGGGGGGCTTAGACGGGGAGCTGTTTTTT
D: TRBD2
size: .
V: TRBV5-1
J: TRBJ2-2